The 14 T cell receptor beta chains reported below all come from one sample, sequenced in a study of blood T cell repertoires in COVID-19. Assay used: immunoSEQ multiplex PCR; TCRdb lists only in-frame clones, some missing. The profile shows roughly 260,000 clones, 75% to 95% of them singletons. Sequencing was carried out using PBMCs or T cells enriched from blood (not recorded which). These receptors all stem from a woman aged 18-29 years who had recovered from COVID-19.

The chain has TRBV19 and TRBJ2-1; the D gene is possibly TRBD2 (6 bases). Germline lookup yields CDR1 LNHDA and CDR2 SQIVND (reference sequence). V lost 3 bases and J 0 bases, leaving 9 bases between the germline ends. The CDR3 has 15 residues. In nucleotides, the CDR3 is TGTGCCAGTAGTATCGACGGGAGCTCCTACAATGAGCAGTTCTTC. As protein: CASSIDGSSYNEQFF.

V gene TRBV13 combines with J gene TRBJ1-3; no firm D call. This CDR3 has 16 amino acids. Germline V gives CDR1 PRHDT, CDR2 FYEKMQ (reference sequence). V was cut by 0 bases and J by 1 base, with 10 bases left in between. The DNA of the CDR3 is TGTGCCAGCAGCTTAGGGGCCCCCGTGTCTGGAAACACCATATATTTT. Amino acid sequence: CASSLGAPVSGNTIYF.

This clone came up a few times. The CDR3 DNA reads as TGTGCCAGCAGTTCCTCGGGACAGAGTCAGCCCCAGCATTTT. Its protein product is CASSSSGQSQPQHF. This rearrangement joins TRBV27 to TRBJ1-5, with 7 bases identical to TRBD1. V lost 4 bases to trimming and J lost 6 bases; unmatched junction nucleotides: 6. Looked up from germline, CDR1 is MNHEY and CDR2 is SMNVEV (reference sequence). There are 14 residues in the CDR3.

The rearrangement uses TRBV9 and TRBJ1-4; D not certain. Germline CDR1 is SGDLS and CDR2 is YYNGEE. The CDR3 is made up of 14 amino acids. Trimming took 1 base from V and 0 from J, leaving 4 bases between them. CDR3 sequence reads: CASSVQATNEKLFF. Here the CDR3 DNA reads TGTGCCAGCAGCGTACAGGCAACTAATGAAAAACTGTTTTTT.

This clone was observed a single time. The chain recombines TRBV19 with TRBJ1-2; D may be TRBD1 (6 bases). Germline values: CDR1 LNHDA, CDR2 SQIVND (reference sequence). Trimming pared 3 bases from V and 4 bases from J, leaving 12 bases between. The CDR3 contains 14 residues. The chain's CDR3 is CASSISTGSYGYTF. The CDR3 DNA sequence: TGTGCCAGTAGTATTTCAACAGGGAGCTATGGCTACACCTTC. The full variable domain, its missing parts supplied by reference TRBV19 and TRBJ1-2, is DGGITQSPKYLFRKEGQNVTLSCEQNLNHDAMYWYRQDPGQGLRLIYYSQIVNDFQKGDIAEGYSVSREKKESFPLTVTSAQKNPTAFYLCASSISTGSYGYTFGSGTRLTVV.

V and J are TRBV6-2 or TRBV6-3 and TRBJ2-1, with D possibly being TRBD2 (7 bases). The CDR3 length is 16 residues. Germline CDR1 reads MNHEY; CDR2 reads SVGEGT. The V end lost 2 bases, the J end lost 4 bases, and 15 bases lay between the germline ends. DNA for the CDR3: TGTGCCAGCAGTTACCCGGCGGGGGCCTATTACAATGAGCAGTTCTTC. Translating it yields CASSYPAGAYYNEQFF.

This clone was seen once. V usage is TRBV5-4 and J usage is TRBJ2-3; 7 bases match TRBD2. The CDR3 runs 18 residues. V gave up 0 bases and J gave up 4 bases; unmatched junction bases: 14. Per germline, CDR1 SGHNT and CDR2 YYREEE (reference sequence). The CDR3 nucleotides read TGTGCCAGCAGCTTGGGGGGCCCAGTGCGGGGGAGCGCAGATACGCAGTATTTT. This codes for CASSLGGPVRGSADTQYF.

The genes are TRBV10-1 and TRBJ1-1; 8 nucleotides agree with TRBD1. The J segment lost 3 bases and the V segment lost 6 bases, leaving 3 bases of the junction unmatched. The CDR3 contains 13 residues. Germline values: CDR1 WNHNN, CDR2 SYGVQD (reference sequence). The CDR3 nucleotides read TGCGCCAGCAGACTGACAGGGGACACTGAAGCTTTCTTT. Translated, it gives CASRLTGDTEAFF.

J is TRBJ2-1 and V is TRBV5-1, with D possibly matching TRBD2 (6 bases). V was cut by 4 bases and J by 14 bases, with 19 bases left in between. Germline assignment: CDR1 SGHRS and CDR2 YFSETQ. This CDR3 spans 13 amino acids. The CDR3 bases are TGCGCCAGCAGCGGAGAGACTAGGGCCCAGGAGTTCTTC. Encoded protein: CASSGETRAQEFF.

This sequence joins TRBV19 and TRBJ1-2; 7 bases match TRBD1. This CDR3 contains 14 residues. Looked up from germline, CDR1 is LNHDA and CDR2 is SQIVND (reference sequence). With 7 bases clipped from V and 2 bases from J, the junction kept 7 bases outside the gene matches. CDR3 amino acids: CASTMTGSNYGYTF. The CDR3 DNA is TGTGCCAGTACAATGACAGGGTCAAACTATGGCTACACCTTC.

This clone appeared a single time. V is TRBV27 and J is TRBJ2-7; possible D gene TRBD1, 6 bases. V shed 3 bases and J shed 11 bases, with 14 bases lying between them. This CDR3 contains 12 residues. CDR1 and CDR2 from the germline V gene are MNHEY and SMNVEV (reference sequence). The CDR3 DNA is TGTGCCAGCAGTTTTAGCAGGGGAAAGGAGTACTTC. Translation gives CASSFSRGKEYF.

This clone was detected a few times. This rearrangement joins TRBV13 to TRBJ2-7; 8 bases align to TRBD2. With V trimmed by 4 bases and J by 1 base, 12 bases remained unmatched. The CDR3 covers 17 residues. CDR1 PRHDT and CDR2 FYEKMQ come from the germline V gene (reference sequence). The CDR3 DNA reads as TGTGCCAGCAGCTCCCGCAGGGCGGGGGGCAATTCCTACGAGCAGTACTTC. It specifies CASSSRRAGGNSYEQYF.

The gene calls are TRBV10-3 and TRBJ1-5; 9 positions agree with TRBD1. In germline, CDR1 is ENHRY, CDR2 SYGVKD. J gave up 3 bases and V 10 bases, and 4 bases lay outside the gene matches. The CDR3 loop spans 13 amino acids. CDR3: CATRDRDNQPQHF. The CDR3 DNA reads TGTGCCACTCGGGACAGGGACAATCAGCCCCAGCATTTT.

J is TRBJ2-7 and V is TRBV6-6; possibly TRBD1 for D (5 bases). The germline CDR1 and CDR2 sequences are MNHNY and SVGAGI (reference sequence). Trimming shortened V by 8 bases and J by 0 bases, and 14 bases separated the two germline ends. The CDR3 runs 14 residues. The CDR3 coding sequence is TGTGCCAGCCAATTGGCAGACAGCTCCTACGAGCAGTACTTC. This codes for CASQLADSSYEQYF.